This T cell receptor beta chain was captured by sequencing in a study of blood T cell repertoires in COVID-19. Looking at the study overall: Both acute and convalescent COVID-19 samples were obtained from the United States, Italy and Spain. Sources were T cells, B-cell-depleted T cells, or PBMCs; the material itself was cDNA or gDNA.

Original processing methods: Reference gene primer amplification gave nucleated cell count estimates. Here immunoSEQ multiplex PCR was the method, and the copy in TCRdb shows in-frame clones only, minus some. V and J calls and clone size are those listed in that table; D and trimming were worked out from the DNA. The table lists about 90,000 clones, approximately 89% of them singletons. V was clipped by 7 bases and J by 3 bases; unmatched bases: 3. The germline gives CDR1 MNHNY, CDR2 SVGAGI (reference sequence). The CDR3 length is 13 residues. The sequenced sample consisted of peripheral blood. This chain connects TRBV6-6 to TRBJ1-1; 9 nucleotides line up with TRBD1. This TCR came from a human donor with active COVID-19. The donor label of this sample is uncertain. The CDR3 is CASTRQGDTEAFF. DNA for the CDR3: TGTGCCAGCACTAGACAGGGGGACACTGAAGCTTTCTTT.